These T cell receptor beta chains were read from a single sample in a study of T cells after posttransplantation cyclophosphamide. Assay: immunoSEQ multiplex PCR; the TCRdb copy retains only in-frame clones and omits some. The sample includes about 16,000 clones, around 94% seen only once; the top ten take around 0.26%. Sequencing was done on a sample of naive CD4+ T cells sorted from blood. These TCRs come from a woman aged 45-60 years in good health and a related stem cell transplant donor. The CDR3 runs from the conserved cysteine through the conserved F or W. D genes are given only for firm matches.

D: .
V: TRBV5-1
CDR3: CASSINSGGYTF

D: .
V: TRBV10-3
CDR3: CAISESEGGRDGYTF

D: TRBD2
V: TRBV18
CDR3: CASSPSGGGLYEQYF

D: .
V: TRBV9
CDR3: CASSTTSRDNEQFF

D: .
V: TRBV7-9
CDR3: CASSYERVDTEAFF

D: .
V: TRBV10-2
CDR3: CASSYPGDTQYF

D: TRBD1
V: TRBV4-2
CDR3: CASSQDGQGRNQPQHF

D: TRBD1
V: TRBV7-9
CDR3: CASSLRQGNEKLFF

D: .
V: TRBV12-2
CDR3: CASRLARFGYTF

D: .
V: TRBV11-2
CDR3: CASSSIQGADTQYF

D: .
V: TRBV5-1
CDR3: CASSSQRSSYEQYF

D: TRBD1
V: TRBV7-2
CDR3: CASSLRRTGGNTEAFF

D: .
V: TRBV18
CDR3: CASSPPSRAGETQYF

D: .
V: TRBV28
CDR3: CASSPPRGNTEAFF

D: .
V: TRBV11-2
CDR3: CASSPTTGGTQYF

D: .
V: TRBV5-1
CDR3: CASSFRSRGLGTGELFF

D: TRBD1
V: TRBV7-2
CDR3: CASRKRTGEGTEAFF

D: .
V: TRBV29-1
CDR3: CRQEILEKLFF

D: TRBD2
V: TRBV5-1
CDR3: CASSLIAGLQETQYF

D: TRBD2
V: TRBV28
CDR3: CASRAPTSGRATDTQYF

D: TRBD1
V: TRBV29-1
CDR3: CSVGGTVNTEAFF

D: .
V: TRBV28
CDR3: CASRYADRDIQYF

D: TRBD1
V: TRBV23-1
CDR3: CASSLTTGDHHPGEQYF

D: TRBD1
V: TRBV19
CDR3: CASSIYRGEGGTEAFF

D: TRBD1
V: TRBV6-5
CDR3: CASSDRGQDQPQHF

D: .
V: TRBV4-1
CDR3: CASGAGKNTEAFF

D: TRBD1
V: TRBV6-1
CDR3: CASTIRGSSYEQYF

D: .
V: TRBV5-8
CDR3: CASSLRRGVIQPQHF

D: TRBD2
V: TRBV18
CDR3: CASSPRGLAASTDTQYF

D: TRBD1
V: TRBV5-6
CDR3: CASSYRGSRSGYTF

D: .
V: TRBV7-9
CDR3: CASSLGYRVTDTQYF

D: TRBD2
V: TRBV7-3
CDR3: CASSLVSIREPGLAANEQFF

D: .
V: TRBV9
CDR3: CASSVGAGLFSYQETQYF

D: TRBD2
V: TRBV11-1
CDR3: CASSFLAGTGELFF

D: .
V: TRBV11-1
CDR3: CASSLQGNQPQHF

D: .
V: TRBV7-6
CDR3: CASSFTNRDPYGYTF

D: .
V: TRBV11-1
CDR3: CASRGAGTGELFF

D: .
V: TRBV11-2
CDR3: CASSLQVAPVYPQYF

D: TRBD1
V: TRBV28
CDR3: CASRGTARNTEAFF

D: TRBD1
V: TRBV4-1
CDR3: CASSQAGGVLAADTQYF

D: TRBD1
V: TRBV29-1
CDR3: CSVGQGYDNEQFF

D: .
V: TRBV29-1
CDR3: CSVVAGDTEAFF

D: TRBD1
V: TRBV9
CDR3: CASSVGWTGSTEAFF

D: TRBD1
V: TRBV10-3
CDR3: CAISESPGTGAYGYTF

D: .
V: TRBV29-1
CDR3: CSARDSATWQYF

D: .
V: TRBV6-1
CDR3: CASSQGSFNQPQHF

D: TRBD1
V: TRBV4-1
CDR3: CASSQGDRVGTEAFF

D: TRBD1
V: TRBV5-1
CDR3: CASSLGQGVTYEQYF

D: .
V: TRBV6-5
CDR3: CASSFGGANYGYTF

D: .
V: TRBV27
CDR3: CASSLFALEEAREQFF

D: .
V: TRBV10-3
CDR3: CAISAVVDTEAFF

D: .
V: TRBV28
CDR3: CASRRGGGGYTF

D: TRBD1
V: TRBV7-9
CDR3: CASSRTTGLGEKLFF

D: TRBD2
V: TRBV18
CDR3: CASSQTSSDTGELFF

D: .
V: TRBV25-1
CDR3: CASSESRGFYGQYF

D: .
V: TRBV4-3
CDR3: CASSQGAGYTF

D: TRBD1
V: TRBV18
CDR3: CASSPLPGTGYNEQFF